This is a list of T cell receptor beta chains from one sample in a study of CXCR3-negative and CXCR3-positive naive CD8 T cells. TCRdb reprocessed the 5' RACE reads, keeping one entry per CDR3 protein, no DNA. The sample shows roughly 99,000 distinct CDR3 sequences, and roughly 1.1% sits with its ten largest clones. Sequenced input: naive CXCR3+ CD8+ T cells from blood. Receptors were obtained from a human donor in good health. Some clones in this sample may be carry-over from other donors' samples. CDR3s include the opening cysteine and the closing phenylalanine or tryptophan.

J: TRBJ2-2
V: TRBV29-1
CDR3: CSGRDRIHPELFF

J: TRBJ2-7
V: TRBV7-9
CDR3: CASSPPGAYEQYF

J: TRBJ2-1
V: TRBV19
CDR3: CASSRDRGQYNEQFF

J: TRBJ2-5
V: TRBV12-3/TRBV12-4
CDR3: CASSDRAQETQYF

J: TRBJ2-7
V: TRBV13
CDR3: CASSSKTPTSGKSSYEQYF

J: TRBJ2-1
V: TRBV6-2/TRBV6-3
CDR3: CASSYSNFVRIKQFF

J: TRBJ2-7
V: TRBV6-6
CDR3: CASSFTYEQYF

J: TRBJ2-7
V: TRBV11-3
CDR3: CASSSTDYEQYF

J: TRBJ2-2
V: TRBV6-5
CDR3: CASSPGMSLNTGELFF

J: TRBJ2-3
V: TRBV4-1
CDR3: CASQLAGGLETTDTQYF

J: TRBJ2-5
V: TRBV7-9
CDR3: CASSLRDSHQETQYF

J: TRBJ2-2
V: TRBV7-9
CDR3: CATKGTGELFF

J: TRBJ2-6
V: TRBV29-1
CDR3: CSASPPGANVLTF

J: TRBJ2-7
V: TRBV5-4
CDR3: CASSLDRVVNEQYF

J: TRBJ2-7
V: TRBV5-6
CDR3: CASSLVLAGDYEQYF

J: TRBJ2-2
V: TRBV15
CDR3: CATSSDNTITNTGELFF

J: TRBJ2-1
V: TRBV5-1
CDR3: CASSLWTSGGAYEQFF

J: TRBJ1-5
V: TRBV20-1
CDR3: CSAREAGQSSQPQHF

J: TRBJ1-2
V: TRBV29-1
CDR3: CSVALTDYGYTF

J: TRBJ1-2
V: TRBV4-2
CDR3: CASSQTSGGHYGYTF

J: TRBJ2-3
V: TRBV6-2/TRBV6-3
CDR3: CASSRDSTDTQYF

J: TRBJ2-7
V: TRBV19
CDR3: CASSIDQGAYEQYF

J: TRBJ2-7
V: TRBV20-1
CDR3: CSARFSGTGVHEQYF

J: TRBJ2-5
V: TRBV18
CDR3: CASSPMETGQETQYF

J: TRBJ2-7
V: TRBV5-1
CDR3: CASSLAGTALIYEQYF

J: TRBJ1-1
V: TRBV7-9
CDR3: CASSLSNTEAFF

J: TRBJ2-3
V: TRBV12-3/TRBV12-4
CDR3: CASTTGLVFTDTQYF

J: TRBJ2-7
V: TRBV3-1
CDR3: CASSQGAYEQYF

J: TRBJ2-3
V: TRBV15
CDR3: CATSRDLRGLRTDTQYF

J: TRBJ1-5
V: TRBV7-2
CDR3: CASSLGNYQPQHF

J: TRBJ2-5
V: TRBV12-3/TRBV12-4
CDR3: CASSLGTGIVLETQYF

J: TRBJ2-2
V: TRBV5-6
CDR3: CASSARAENTGELFF

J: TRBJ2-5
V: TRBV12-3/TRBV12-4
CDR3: CASTPEDQETQYF

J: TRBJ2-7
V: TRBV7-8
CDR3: CASSFPEAHFDSYEQYF

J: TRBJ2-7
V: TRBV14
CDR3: CASRDGTTYEQYF

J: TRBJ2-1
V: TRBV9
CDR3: CASSVRAGAHEQFF

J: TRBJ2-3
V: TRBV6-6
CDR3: CASSYFRADTQYF

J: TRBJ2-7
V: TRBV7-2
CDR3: CASSLATAPSYEQYF

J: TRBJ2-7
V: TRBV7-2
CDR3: CASSFWRGTSYEQYF

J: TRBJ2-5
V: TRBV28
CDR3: CASSLRLRSGGPLLMTQYF

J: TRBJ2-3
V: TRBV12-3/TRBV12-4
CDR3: CASSLLAGIRDTQYF

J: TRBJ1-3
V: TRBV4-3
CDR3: CASSQGDTGSGNTIYF

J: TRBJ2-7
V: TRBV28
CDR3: CASSFGTGSYEQYF

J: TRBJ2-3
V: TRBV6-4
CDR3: CASSTAGGETDTQYF

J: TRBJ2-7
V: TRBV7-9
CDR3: CASSPDRGVPYEQYF